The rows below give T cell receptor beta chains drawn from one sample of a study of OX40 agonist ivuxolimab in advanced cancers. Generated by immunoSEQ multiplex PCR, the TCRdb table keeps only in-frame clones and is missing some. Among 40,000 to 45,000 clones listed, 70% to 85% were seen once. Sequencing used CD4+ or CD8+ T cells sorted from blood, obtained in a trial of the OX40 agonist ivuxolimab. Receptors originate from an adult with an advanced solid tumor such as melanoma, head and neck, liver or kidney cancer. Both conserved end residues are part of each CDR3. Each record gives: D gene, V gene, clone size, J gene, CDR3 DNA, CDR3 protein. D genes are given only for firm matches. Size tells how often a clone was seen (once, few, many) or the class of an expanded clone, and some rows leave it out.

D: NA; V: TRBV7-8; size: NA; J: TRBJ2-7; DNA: TGTGCCAGCAGCTCCTCCGCGCAGGGCGCTAGACAGTACTTC; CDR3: CASSSSAQGARQYF
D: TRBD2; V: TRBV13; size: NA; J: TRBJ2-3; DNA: TGTGCCAGCAGCATTAGCGGGAGGGCAGATACGCAGTATTTT; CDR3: CASSISGRADTQYF
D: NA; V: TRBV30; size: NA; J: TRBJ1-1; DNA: TGTGCCTGGAGTGTATTCGGGGGGACTGAAGCTTTCTTT; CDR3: CAWSVFGGTEAFF
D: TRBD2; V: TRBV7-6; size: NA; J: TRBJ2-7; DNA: TGTGCCAGCAGCCCTCAGCGGGGGTACCCCTACGAGCAGTACTTC; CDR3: CASSPQRGYPYEQYF
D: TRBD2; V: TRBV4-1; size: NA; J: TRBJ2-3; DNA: TGCGCCAGCAGCCAGCCAGTCTTTAGCGGGGGGTTACCATCGGATACGCAGTATTTT; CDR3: CASSQPVFSGGLPSDTQYF
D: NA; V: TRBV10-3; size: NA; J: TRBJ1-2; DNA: TGTGCCATCAGCGAGACGGGGTACTATGGCTACACCTTC; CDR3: CAISETGYYGYTF
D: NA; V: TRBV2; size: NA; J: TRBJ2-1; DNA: TGTGCCAGCATCGAGGGGCGGAGCTCCTACAATGAGCAGTTCTTC; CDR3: CASIEGRSSYNEQFF
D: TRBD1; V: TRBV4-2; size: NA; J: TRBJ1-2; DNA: TGTGCCAGCAGCCAGTCCGGGACAGATAACTATGGCTACACCTTC; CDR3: CASSQSGTDNYGYTF
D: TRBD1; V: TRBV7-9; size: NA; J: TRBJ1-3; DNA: TGTGCCAGCAGCCTGGGGACAGGGCGGCCTGGAAACACCATATATTTT; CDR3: CASSLGTGRPGNTIYF
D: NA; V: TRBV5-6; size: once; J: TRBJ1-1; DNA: TGTGCCAGCAGCTTGGACAGGGCCACTGAAGCTTTCTTT; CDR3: CASSLDRATEAFF
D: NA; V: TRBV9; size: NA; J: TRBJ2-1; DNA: TGTGCCAGCAGCGGAACGGGGCTCCGGGACAATGAGCAGTTCTTC; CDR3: CASSGTGLRDNEQFF
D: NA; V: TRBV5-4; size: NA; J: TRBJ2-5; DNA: TGTGCCAGCAGCTTGGGGACCAGCCTGCAAGAGACCCAGTACTTC; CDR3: CASSLGTSLQETQYF
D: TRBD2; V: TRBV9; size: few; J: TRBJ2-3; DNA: TGTGCCAGCAGCGTAGAGCTAGCGGGATTCACAGATACGCAGTATTTT; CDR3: CASSVELAGFTDTQYF
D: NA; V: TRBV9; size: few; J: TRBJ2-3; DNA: TGTGCCAGCAACTCGCTAGCCGGCGATACGCAGTATTTT; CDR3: CASNSLAGDTQYF
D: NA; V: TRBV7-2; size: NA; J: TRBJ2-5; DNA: TGTGCCACCCGCAACCAGAGGCAAGAGACCCAGTACTTC; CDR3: CATRNQRQETQYF
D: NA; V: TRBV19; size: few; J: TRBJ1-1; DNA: TGTGCCAGTAGTATCGGGGGAAACACTGAAGCTTTCTTT; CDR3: CASSIGGNTEAFF
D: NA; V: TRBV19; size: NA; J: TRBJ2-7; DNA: TGTGCCAGTAGTGCTGGTATGGCCAGTTTTTCCTACGAGCAGTACTTC; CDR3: CASSAGMASFSYEQYF
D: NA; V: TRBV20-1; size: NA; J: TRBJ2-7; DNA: TGCAGTGGGGGCGGGGACTACGAGCAGTACTTC; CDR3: CSGGGDYEQYF
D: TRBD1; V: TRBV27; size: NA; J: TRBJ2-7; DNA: TGTGCCAGCAGTCTTAGGGTGATGGCCCGAACGGACAGGCTAGCCTACGAGCAGTACTTC; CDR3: CASSLRVMARTDRLAYEQYF
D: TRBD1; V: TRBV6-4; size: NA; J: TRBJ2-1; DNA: TGTGCCAGCAGTCCGGGACAGGGATACAATGAGCAGTTCTTC; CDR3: CASSPGQGYNEQFF
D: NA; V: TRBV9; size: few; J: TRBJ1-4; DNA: TGTGCCAGCAGCGTAGCCGGACGGATTAATGAAAAACTGTTTTTT; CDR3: CASSVAGRINEKLFF
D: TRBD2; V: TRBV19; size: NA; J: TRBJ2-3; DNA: TGTGCCAGTAATCGACTAGCGGGACCAGATACGCAGTATTTT; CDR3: CASNRLAGPDTQYF
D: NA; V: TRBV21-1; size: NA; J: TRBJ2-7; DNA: TGTGCCAGCAGCAAAAGGTGGCAGAAGCCTGACGAGCAGTACTTC; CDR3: CASSKRWQKPDEQYF
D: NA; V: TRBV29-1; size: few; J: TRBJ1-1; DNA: TGCAGCGCCGCCGTGGGGCCGGACACTGAAGCTTTCTTT; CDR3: CSAAVGPDTEAFF
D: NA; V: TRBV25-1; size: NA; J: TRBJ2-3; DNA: TGTGCCAGCAGTGACCCTGGATGGGGGATCACAGATACGCAGTATTTT; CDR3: CASSDPGWGITDTQYF
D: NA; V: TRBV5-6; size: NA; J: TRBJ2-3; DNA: TGTGCCAGCAGGGCGACCGCGGGGCGTGTCACAGATACGCAGTATTTT; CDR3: CASRATAGRVTDTQYF
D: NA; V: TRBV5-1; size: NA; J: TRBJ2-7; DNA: TGCGCCAGCAGCTTGTGGTCTAGCGTTGCCTACGAGCAGTACTTC; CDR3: CASSLWSSVAYEQYF
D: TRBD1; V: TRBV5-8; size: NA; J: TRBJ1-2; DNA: TGTGCCAGCAGCCCGGGACAGGCTCCTGGTGGCTACACCTTC; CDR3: CASSPGQAPGGYTF
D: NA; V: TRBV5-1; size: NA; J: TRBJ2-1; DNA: TGCGCCAGCAGCTTGGAAGGTTCGTCTAACAATGAGCAGTTCTTC; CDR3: CASSLEGSSNNEQFF
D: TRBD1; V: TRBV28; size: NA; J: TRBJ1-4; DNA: TGTGCCAGCAGTCCGGGGACAGGGGTGGTTGCAACTAATGAAAAACTGTTTTTT; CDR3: CASSPGTGVVATNEKLFF
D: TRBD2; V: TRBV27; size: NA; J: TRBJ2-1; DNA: TGTGCCAGCAGTCCGACTAGCAGCTCCTACAATGAGCAGTTCTTC; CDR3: CASSPTSSSYNEQFF
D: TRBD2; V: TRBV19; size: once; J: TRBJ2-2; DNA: TGTGCCAGTTCCTCTCTGCAGGTGGGAGGGCAGAACGGGGAGCTGTTTTTT; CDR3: CASSSLQVGGQNGELFF
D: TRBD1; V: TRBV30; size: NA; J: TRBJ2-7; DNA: TGTGCCTGGAGTTCCGGGACAGGGAGCGGCGAGCAGTACTTC; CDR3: CAWSSGTGSGEQYF
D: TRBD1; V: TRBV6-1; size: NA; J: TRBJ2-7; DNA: TGTGCCAGCTCAGGGGGCTCCTACGAGCAGTACTTC; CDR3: CASSGGSYEQYF
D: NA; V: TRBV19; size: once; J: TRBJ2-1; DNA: TGTGCCAGTAGTCTGTCACGCAGTTTGGGTGAGCAGTTCTTC; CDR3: CASSLSRSLGEQFF
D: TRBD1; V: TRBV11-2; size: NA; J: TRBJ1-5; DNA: TGTGCCAGCAGCTTAGGACAGGGGGACCATAGCAATCAGCCCCAGCATTTT; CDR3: CASSLGQGDHSNQPQHF
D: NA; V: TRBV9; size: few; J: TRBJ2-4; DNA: TGTGCCAGCAGCGCCTCTAGGCCCGAAAACATTCAGTACTTC; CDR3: CASSASRPENIQYF
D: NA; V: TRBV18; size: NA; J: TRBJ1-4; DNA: TGTGCCAGCCCACGGGAGGGAGGACAAAAACTGTTTTTT; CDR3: CASPREGGQKLFF
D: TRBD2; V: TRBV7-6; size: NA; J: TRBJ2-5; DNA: TGTGCTAGCAGCTTAGGGGAGCGGGAGGGCCGAGAGACCCAGTACTTC; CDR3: CASSLGEREGRETQYF
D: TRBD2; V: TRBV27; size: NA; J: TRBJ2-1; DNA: TGTGCCAGCAGTTTACTTGTCGGGGGGGGGCCCAATGAGCAGTTCTTC; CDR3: CASSLLVGGGPNEQFF
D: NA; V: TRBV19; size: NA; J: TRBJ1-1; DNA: TGTGCCAGTAGTATAGACAGGGGCGCTGAAGCTTTCTTT; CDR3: CASSIDRGAEAFF
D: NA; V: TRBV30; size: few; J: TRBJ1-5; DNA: TGTGCCTGGAGTGGGGGCCGGGATCAGCCCCAGCATTTT; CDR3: CAWSGGRDQPQHF
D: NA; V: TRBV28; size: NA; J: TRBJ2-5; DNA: TGTGCCAGCAGTCCCCGGGTAGTCCTTCCGGGGGAGACCCAGTACTTC; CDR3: CASSPRVVLPGETQYF
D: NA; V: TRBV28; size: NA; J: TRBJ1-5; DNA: TGTGCCAGCAGTTTAGCCAGGTTCGATCAGCCCCAGCATTTT; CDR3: CASSLARFDQPQHF
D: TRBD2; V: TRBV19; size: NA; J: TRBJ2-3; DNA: TGTGCCAGTACTACTAGCGGGGGGGGGACGCAGTATTTT; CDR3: CASTTSGGGTQYF
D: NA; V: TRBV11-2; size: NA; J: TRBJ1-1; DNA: TGTGCCAGCAGTCTAAGCTTGGGTGGGTTCGAGAACACTGAAGCTTTCTTT; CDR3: CASSLSLGGFENTEAFF
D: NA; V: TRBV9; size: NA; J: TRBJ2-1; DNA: TGTGCCAGCAGCGTATTGCAGGTACCGCCCTACAATGAGCAGTTCTTC; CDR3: CASSVLQVPPYNEQFF
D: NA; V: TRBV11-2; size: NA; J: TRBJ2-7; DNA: TGTGCCAGCAACCAGGCGGACTCCTACGAGCAGTACTTC; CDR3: CASNQADSYEQYF
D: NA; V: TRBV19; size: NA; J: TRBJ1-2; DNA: TGTGCCAGTAGTATCACTGAGGAACGTCCTCTGGATGGCTACACCTTC; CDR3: CASSITEERPLDGYTF
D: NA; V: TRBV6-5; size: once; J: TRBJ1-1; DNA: TGTGCCAGCAGTTCCCCGCCTCCGAGAAACACTGAAGCTTTCTTT; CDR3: CASSSPPPRNTEAFF
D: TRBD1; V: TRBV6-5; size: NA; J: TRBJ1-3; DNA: TGTGCCAGCAGTTTCGACAGGGGTTGGGACACCATATATTTT; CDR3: CASSFDRGWDTIYF
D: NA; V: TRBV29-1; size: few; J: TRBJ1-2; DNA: TGCAGCGTTGTCTGGCAGGGAGACTATGGCTACACCTTC; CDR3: CSVVWQGDYGYTF
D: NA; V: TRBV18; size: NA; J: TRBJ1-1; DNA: TGTGCCAGCTCCGGTAAACTGATAGCGAACACTGAAGCTTTCTTT; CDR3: CASSGKLIANTEAFF